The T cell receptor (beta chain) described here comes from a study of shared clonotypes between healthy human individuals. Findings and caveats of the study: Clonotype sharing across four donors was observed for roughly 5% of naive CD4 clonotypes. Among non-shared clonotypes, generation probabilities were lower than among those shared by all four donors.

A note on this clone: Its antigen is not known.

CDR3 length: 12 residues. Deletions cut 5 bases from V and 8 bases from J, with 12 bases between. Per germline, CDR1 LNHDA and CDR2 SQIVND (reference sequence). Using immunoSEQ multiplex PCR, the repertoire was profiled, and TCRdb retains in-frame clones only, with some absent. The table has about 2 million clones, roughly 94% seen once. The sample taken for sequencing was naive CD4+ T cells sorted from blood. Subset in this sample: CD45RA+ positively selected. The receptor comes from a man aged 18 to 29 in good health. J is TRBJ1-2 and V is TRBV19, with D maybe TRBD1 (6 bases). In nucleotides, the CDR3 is TGTGCCAGTAGTCAACAGGGTTGGGGCTACACCTTC. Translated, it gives CASSQQGWGYTF.